The 8 T cell receptor beta chains listed next were all sequenced from one sample in a study of blood T cell repertoires in COVID-19. The repertoire was sequenced with immunoSEQ multiplex PCR; TCRdb's copy has only in-frame clones and lacks some. The sample lists roughly 250,000 clones, roughly 82% occurring once. The specimen was peripheral blood. The receptor set was obtained from a woman aged 70 to 79 with acute or convalescent COVID-19.

This clone was picked up one time. The chain has TRBV6-5 and TRBJ1-1; no clear D gene. The CDR3 length is 13 residues. V was pared by 2 bases and J by 0 bases, with 4 bases between. Germline CDR1 is MNHEY and CDR2 is SVGAGI. Here the CDR3 DNA reads TGTGCCAGCAGTTACCTAGTGAACACTGAAGCTTTCTTT. Protein product: CASSYLVNTEAFF.

The chain recombines TRBV28 with TRBJ1-5; the D gene is possibly TRBD1 (6 bases). This CDR3 has 15 amino acids. Deletions cut 8 bases from V and 1 base from J, with 15 bases between. In germline, CDR1 is MDHEN, CDR2 SYDVKM. CDR3 DNA: TGTGCCAGCCGACGCAGGGGAGGGAGCAATCAGCCCCAGCATTTT. Translated: CASRRRGGSNQPQHF.

This clone is a singleton in its sample. The V and J genes are TRBV29-1 and TRBJ1-1; weak D call: TRBD1 (5 bases). The CDR3 runs 15 residues. Per the germline V gene, CDR1 is SQVTM and CDR2 is ANQGSEA. V dropped 1 base and J dropped 0 bases, with 12 bases sitting between them. This chain's CDR3 is CSVEGGGTVNTEAFF. The CDR3, as DNA: TGCAGCGTTGAAGGAGGCGGGACTGTGAACACTGAAGCTTTCTTT.

CDR3 loop: CASTQTENTEAFF. The CDR3 nucleotides are TGTGCCAGCACACAGACAGAGAACACTGAAGCTTTCTTT. This sequence joins TRBV7-9 and TRBJ1-1; possible D gene TRBD1, 5 bases. Trimming left V 7 bases short and J 1 base short, with 10 bases between. The CDR3 is made up of 13 amino acids. Germline V gene lookup returns CDR1 SEHNR and CDR2 FQNEAQ (reference sequence).

The J gene is TRBJ2-4, the V gene TRBV6-2 or TRBV6-3; 13 bases map to TRBD2. The CDR3 is made up of 19 amino acids. The V segment lost 6 bases and the J segment 1 base; nucleotides outside the gene matches: 12. Germline V gives CDR1 MNHEY, CDR2 SVGEGT. This CDR3 reads CASSPTSGGALSAKNIQYF. CDR3 in DNA: TGTGCCAGCAGCCCCACTAGCGGGGGGGCCCTATCGGCCAAAAACATTCAGTACTTC.

This clone was counted a few times. This CDR3 is CSVDSSTGEGDYGYTF. CDR3 nucleotides: TGCAGCGTTGACTCGTCGACAGGGGAGGGGGACTATGGCTACACCTTC. The chain links TRBV29-1 to TRBJ1-2; 8 positions match TRBD1. The germline V gene encodes CDR1 SQVTM and CDR2 ANQGSEA. CDR3 size: 16 residues. V lost 3 bases, J lost 3 bases, and 12 bases stayed unmatched. Full variable domain (outside the CDR3, taken from reference TRBV29-1 and TRBJ1-2): SAVISQKPSRDICQRGTSLTIQCQVDSQVTMMFWYRQQPGQSLTLIATANQGSEATYESGFVIDKFPISRPNLTFSTLTVSNMSPEDSSIYLCSVDSSTGEGDYGYTFGSGTRLTVV.

This clone was observed a handful of times. The CDR3 DNA follows: TGCGCCAGCAGCTTAAATACATGGGGGCGTGATGGCTACACCTTC. Its protein is CASSLNTWGRDGYTF. The gene calls are TRBV5-1 and TRBJ1-2, with D possibly matching TRBD1 (6 bases). V dropped 2 bases and J dropped 6 bases, with 17 bases sitting between them. The germline V gene has CDR1 SGHRS and CDR2 YFSETQ. This CDR3 has 15 residues.

This chain uses TRBV28 with TRBJ2-3; TRBD1 aligns across 8 bases. CDR3 size: 13 residues. Germline lookup yields CDR1 MDHEN and CDR2 SYDVKM. V lost 8 bases, J lost 4 bases, and 5 bases stayed unmatched. CDR3 in amino acids: CASGGQVPDTQYF. CDR3 bases: TGTGCCAGCGGGGGACAGGTACCAGATACGCAGTATTTT.